Below are 23 T cell receptor beta chains sequenced from a single sample in a study of blood T cell repertoires in COVID-19. Some clones are missing from TCRdb's copy, which holds only in-frame ones; the method was immunoSEQ multiplex PCR. Of under 95,000 clones detected, over 70% appear once; the ten largest clones hold approximately 10%. Sample: peripheral blood. These TCRs come from a man aged 45-65 years with acute or convalescent COVID-19.

The rearrangement links TRBV19 to TRBJ2-1; 11 bases align to TRBD2. V was pared by 1 base and J by 3 bases, with 2 bases of the junction left unmatched. The CDR3 has 16 amino acids. Per the germline V gene, CDR1 is LNHDA and CDR2 is SQIVND (reference sequence). This CDR3 is CASSIVGLADYNEQFF. CDR3 sequence (DNA): TGTGCCAGTAGTATAGTGGGACTAGCGGACTACAATGAGCAGTTCTTC.

The chain recombines TRBV28 with TRBJ1-2; perhaps TRBD1 as D (6 bases). The germline gives CDR1 MDHEN, CDR2 SYDVKM. This CDR3 comprises 17 residues. Trimming removed 7 bases at V and 0 bases at J, with 21 bases between. In DNA, the CDR3 is TGTGCCAGCACCGTCCTTTTCGGACAGATTGCTAACTATGGCTACACCTTC. This encodes CASTVLFGQIANYGYTF.

The rearrangement links TRBV7-9 to TRBJ2-3; D may be TRBD1 (5 bases). This CDR3 region has 19 residues. The ends were cut back, 2 bases at V and 2 bases at J, with 23 bases in the middle. Per the germline V gene, CDR1 is SEHNR and CDR2 is FQNEAQ (reference sequence). The DNA of the CDR3 is TGTGCCAGCAGCTTATCTCTAGGGGCCCGAACTCAAAACACAGATACGCAGTATTTT. Translating gives CASSLSLGARTQNTDTQYF.

J is TRBJ1-5 and V is TRBV6-2 or TRBV6-3, with a possible D match to TRBD1 (6 bases). The CDR3 is 14 residues long. CDR1 and CDR2 (germline): MNHEY, SVGEGT. The germline V and J ends were trimmed by 5 bases and 6 bases, with 14 bases remaining between them. In nucleotides, the CDR3 is TGTGCCAGCAGTCATGGGACACAGAGTCAGCCCCAGCATTTT. This encodes CASSHGTQSQPQHF.

This sequence joins TRBV5-4 and TRBJ2-5; TRBD1 might be the D (6 bases). CDR3 size: 15 residues. V was clipped by 0 bases and J by 5 bases, with 14 bases between them. Germline V gives CDR1 SGHNT, CDR2 YYREEE (reference sequence). CDR3 protein: CASSLASRGGETQYF. The DNA for the CDR3 is TGTGCCAGCAGCTTGGCGTCCAGGGGTGGGGAGACCCAGTACTTC.

The chain recombines TRBV5-1 with TRBJ1-5; maybe TRBD1 (6 bases). The germline V gene has CDR1 SGHRS and CDR2 YFSETQ. CDR3 length equals 14 residues. With 2 bases removed from V and 4 bases from J, the gap between germline ends came to 10 bases. The CDR3 protein is CASSFTGLNQPQHF. The CDR3 DNA reads as TGCGCCAGCAGCTTTACAGGGTTAAATCAGCCCCAGCATTTT. Supplemented by reference TRBV5-1 and TRBJ1-5, the full variable domain reads KAGVTQTPRYLIKTRGQQVTLSCSPISGHRSVSWYQQTPGQGLQFLFEYFSETQRNKGNFPGRFSGRQFSNSRSEMNVSTLELGDSALYLCASSFTGLNQPQHFGDGTRLSIL.

This clone was seen only once. V usage is TRBV11-1 and J usage is TRBJ2-7; 7 nucleotides line up with TRBD1. CDR3 length: 13 amino acids. Germline CDR1 SGHAT, CDR2 FQDESV (reference sequence). Trimming took 8 bases from V and 6 from J; bases not matched to a gene: 10. The CDR3 loop reads CASGNRGGLEQYF. CDR3 DNA: TGTGCCAGCGGGAACAGGGGTGGCCTCGAGCAGTACTTC. The full variable domain, with the rest looked up from reference TRBV11-1 and TRBJ2-7, is EAEVAQSPRYKITEKSQAVAFWCDPISGHATLYWYRQILGQGPELLVQFQDESVVDDSQLPKDRFSAERLKGVDSTLKIQPAELGDSAMYLCASGNRGGLEQYFGPGTRLTVT.

The chain uses TRBV6-2 or TRBV6-3 and TRBJ2-1, with 7 bases that match TRBD2. CDR1 is MNHEY and CDR2 is SVGEGT in the germline V gene. The CDR3 runs 19 residues. Trimming took 1 base from V and 0 from J; bases not matched to a gene: 12. The CDR3 reads CASSYYIGPLAVSYNEQFF. The CDR3 bases are TGTGCCAGCAGTTACTACATTGGGCCGCTAGCGGTCTCCTACAATGAGCAGTTCTTC.

The chain has TRBV28 and TRBJ1-5; D gene ambiguous. Germline CDR1 is MDHEN and CDR2 is SYDVKM. The CDR3 loop spans 13 amino acids. Trimming left V 8 bases short and J 7 bases short, with 15 bases between. The CDR3 region is CASSPGLRQPQHF. The CDR3 DNA is TGTGCCAGCTCCCCAGGTCTCAGGCAGCCCCAGCATTTT.

The chain employs TRBV28 and TRBJ2-4; 8 nucleotides line up with TRBD1. With 5 bases clipped from V and 0 bases from J, the junction kept 12 bases outside the gene matches. The CDR3 has 18 residues. In germline, CDR1 is MDHEN, CDR2 SYDVKM. DNA for the CDR3: TGTGCCAGCAGTCCAGGGGGCCCGGGAGATTTAGCCAAAAACATTCAGTACTTC. Translation: CASSPGGPGDLAKNIQYF. Filled out from reference TRBV28 and TRBJ2-4, the complete variable domain reads DVKVTQSSRYLVKRTGEKVFLECVQDMDHENMFWYRQDPGLGLRLIYFSYDVKMKEKGDIPEGYSVSREKKERFSLILESASTNQTSMYLCASSPGGPGDLAKNIQYFGAGTRLSVL.

The rearrangement joins TRBV2 to TRBJ1-2; unclear D gene. Trimming pared 4 bases from V and 8 bases from J, leaving 14 bases between. The CDR3 runs 13 residues. The germline V gene encodes CDR1 SNHLY and CDR2 FYNNEI. In DNA, the CDR3 is TGTGCCAGCAGTGGGTACAATGGAGAAGGCTACACCTTC. As protein: CASSGYNGEGYTF.

J is TRBJ2-1 and V is TRBV2, with 8 bases fitting TRBD1. This CDR3 is 15 amino acids long. Trimming took 6 bases from V and 2 from J; bases not matched to a gene: 6. Germline V gives CDR1 SNHLY, CDR2 FYNNEI. The CDR3 loop is CASRTGTGTYNEQFF. The CDR3 DNA reads as TGTGCCAGCAGAACCGGGACAGGTACCTACAATGAGCAGTTCTTC.

The rearrangement links TRBV19 to TRBJ2-1; TRBD2 matches at 12 bases. V shed 7 bases, J shed 8 bases, and the junction held 3 bases outside the gene matches. CDR1 and CDR2 from the germline V gene are LNHDA and SQIVND (reference sequence). This CDR3 has 13 residues. As DNA, the CDR3 is TGTGCCAGTAACCCTAGCGGGGGGGATGAGCAGTTCTTC. This translates into CASNPSGGDEQFF.

CDR3: CASSRWVAGGGGANVLTF. Here the CDR3 DNA reads TGCGCCAGCAGCCGGTGGGTGGCAGGGGGCGGTGGGGCCAACGTCCTGACTTTC. The J gene is TRBJ2-6, the V gene TRBV5-1, with 8 bases lining up with TRBD1. The germline gives CDR1 SGHRS, CDR2 YFSETQ. This CDR3 has 18 amino acids. The V and J ends lost 4 bases and 3 bases, in that order; junction bases with no gene match: 12. The entire variable domain, with the rest obtained from reference TRBV5-1 and TRBJ2-6, is as follows: KAGVTQTPRYLIKTRGQQVTLSCSPISGHRSVSWYQQTPGQGLQFLFEYFSETQRNKGNFPGRFSGRQFSNSRSEMNVSTLELGDSALYLCASSRWVAGGGGANVLTFGAGSRLTVL.

This clone was observed a handful of times. V gene TRBV5-8 combines with J gene TRBJ2-7; the D gene is possibly TRBD1 (5 bases). V lost 0 bases and J lost 0, with 10 bases in between. The CDR3 runs 15 residues. The germline CDR1 and CDR2 sequences are SGHTS and YDEGEE. CDR3 amino acids: CASSLGPGLSYEQYF. The CDR3, as DNA: TGTGCCAGCAGCTTGGGCCCAGGGCTCTCCTACGAGCAGTACTTC.

The V gene is TRBV4-2, the J gene TRBJ2-5; 10 nucleotides line up with TRBD1. The trim removed 2 bases at V and 5 bases at J, leaving 5 bases unmatched. Germline V CDR1 and CDR2: LGHNA, YNFKEQ. CDR3 length equals 15 residues. CDR3 amino acids: CASSQRDRGGETQYF. The DNA of the CDR3 is TGTGCCAGCAGCCAACGGGACAGGGGTGGGGAGACCCAGTACTTC.

The rearrangement links TRBV5-1 to TRBJ1-3, with a weak D call TRBD1 (5 bases). Trimming removed 0 bases from V and 2 bases from J, with 12 bases in between. The CDR3 has 16 amino acids. CDR1 and CDR2 from the germline V gene are SGHRS and YFSETQ. In DNA, the CDR3 is TGCGCCAGCAGCTTGGATTACGGGGGACCTGGAAACACCATATATTTT. Protein: CASSLDYGGPGNTIYF.

The chain joins TRBV2 to TRBJ2-7; the match to TRBD1 covers 7 bases. The germline V gene encodes CDR1 SNHLY and CDR2 FYNNEI. The CDR3 has 14 residues. The V gene end was trimmed by 4 bases and the J gene end by 3 bases; junction bases not matched to a gene: 6. CDR3 region: CASSGDDRDYEQYF. The CDR3 nucleotides read TGTGCCAGCAGTGGAGACGACAGGGACTACGAGCAGTACTTC.

This chain links TRBV4-3 with TRBJ2-2; D call uncertain. V was cut by 0 bases and J by 5 bases, with 13 bases left in between. This CDR3 spans 16 amino acids. CDR1 is LGHNA, CDR2 YSLEER, per germline. Here the CDR3 DNA reads TGCGCCAGCAGCCAAGATGTGCAGGCAAGAACCGGGGAGCTGTTTTTT. Its protein is CASSQDVQARTGELFF.

The rearrangement links TRBV25-1 to TRBJ2-7, with TRBD1 matching over 8 bases. V was clipped by 5 bases and J by 2 bases; unmatched bases: 5. The CDR3 runs to 14 residues. The germline gives CDR1 MGHDK, CDR2 SYGVNS. Here the CDR3 DNA reads TGTGCCAGCAGTCCAGGGGGCAAGACCTACGAGCAGTACTTC. This encodes CASSPGGKTYEQYF.

This clone is medium-sized by share. The chain combines TRBV4-2 with TRBJ2-2; maybe TRBD1 (6 bases). The V end lost 7 bases, the J end lost 3 bases, and 9 bases lay between the germline ends. CDR1 is LGHNA and CDR2 is YNFKEQ in the germline V gene. The CDR3 is 13 amino acids. This CDR3 is CASNYRDTGELFF. As DNA, the CDR3 is TGTGCCAGCAACTACAGGGACACCGGGGAGCTGTTTTTT.

This clone has a handful of counts. The rearrangement links TRBV19 to TRBJ1-5, with D uncertain. Trimming took off 7 bases at V and 7 bases at J, with 17 bases between the two ends. The CDR3 loop spans 14 amino acids. The germline CDR1 and CDR2 sequences are LNHDA and SQIVND (reference sequence). The CDR3 DNA sequence: TGTGCCAGTATCCCAGGAGGGAAGGACCAGCCCCAGCATTTT. This encodes CASIPGGKDQPQHF.

The chain joins TRBV7-2 to TRBJ1-2, with 7 nucleotides matching TRBD1. V shed 4 bases and J 4 bases; nucleotides not matched to a gene: 3. The germline V gene encodes CDR1 SGHTA and CDR2 FQGNSA. The CDR3 contains 13 residues. The CDR3 bases are TGTGCCAGCAGCTACGGACAGGTCTATGGCTACACCTTC. Translating it yields CASSYGQVYGYTF.